This T cell receptor (beta chain) was recovered during a study of T cell responses to AZD1222 COVID-19 vaccine. Looking at the study overall: Second-dose schedules of about 4 or about 12 weeks were combined.

Repertoires were generated with immunoSEQ multiplex PCR, while TCRdb's copy carries only in-frame clones and drops some. In the table there are about 120,000 clones, roughly nine tenths of which are singletons. Regarding this clone: Its target is not known.

Findings and limits, study-wide: Regions left unmutated in variants are reportedly the target of nearly half of spike-specific TCRs. Baseline seropositives among AZD1222 recipients totaled only six or seven. Most donors were white British, females outnumbered males, and clonal diversity was possibly underestimated.

Trimming left V 6 bases short and J 6 bases short, with 24 bases between. Germline CDR1 and CDR2: MDHEN and SYDVKM. The CDR3 has 18 residues. This clonotype originated in an adult in good health. V usage is TRBV28 and J usage is TRBJ1-6; no clear D. The material sequenced was peripheral blood, taken on day 0 of AZD1222 vaccination. The DNA of the CDR3 is TGTGCCAGCAGGATATTCAGTAGTCCAACTAGTCTTAATTCACCCCTCCACTTT. Translating it yields CASRIFSSPTSLNSPLHF.